The 8 T cell receptor beta chains below were found in one sample sequenced in a study of T cell responses to AZD1222 COVID-19 vaccine. Measured with immunoSEQ multiplex PCR; TCRdb has only the in-frame clones, and not every one. The repertoire has 120,000 or so clones, roughly 85% of them found once; the top ten carry approximately 3%. The specimen was peripheral blood, collected on day 0 of AZD1222 vaccination. These receptors were taken from an adult in good health.

A few counts support this clone. The chain has TRBV6-4 and TRBJ2-5, with D possibly being TRBD1 (6 bases). The V end lost 4 bases, the J end lost 2 bases, and 8 bases lay between the germline ends. Germline values: CDR1 MRHNA, CDR2 SNTAGT. The CDR3 runs 13 residues. This CDR3 reads CASSGQEQETQYF. DNA for the CDR3: TGTGCCAGCAGTGGACAGGAACAAGAGACCCAGTACTTC.

In its sample, this clone is medium-sized. This chain joins TRBV15 and TRBJ2-2; 10 positions agree with TRBD2. The CDR3 contains 18 residues. Losses at the gene ends were 0 bases for V and 5 bases for J; bases not matched to a gene: 9. Germline CDR1 LNHNV, CDR2 YYDKDF (reference sequence). This chain's CDR3 is CATSRDLAGVTVTGELFF. The CDR3 nucleotides read TGTGCCACCAGCAGAGATCTAGCGGGGGTAACAGTAACCGGGGAGCTGTTTTTT.

The sample holds one count of this clone. The chain links TRBV5-8 to TRBJ1-6; D is unresolved. Trimming left V 7 bases short and J 9 bases short, with 14 bases between. CDR3 size: 13 residues. Germline-derived CDR1 and CDR2 are SGHTS and YDEGEE. CDR3 nucleotide sequence: TGTGCCAGCTCACGGCAGGAGACTTCACCCCTCCACTTT. This sequence encodes CASSRQETSPLHF.

The V gene is TRBV30, the J gene TRBJ2-1; D remains unclear. Germline-derived CDR1 and CDR2 are GTSNPN and SVGIG (reference sequence). The CDR3 extends over 12 amino acids. Trimming stripped 0 bases from V and 8 bases from J, with 8 bases between. The CDR3 region has the DNA TGTGCCTGGAGTGTAAGTCTCCATGAGCAGTTCTTC. This encodes CAWSVSLHEQFF.

This clone was seen just once. The chain employs TRBV6-5 and TRBJ1-5, with TRBD1 matching 7 bases. The V gene's germline CDR1 is MNHEY and CDR2 SVGAGI. The CDR3 is 14 amino acids. V lost 6 bases to trimming and J lost 1 base; unmatched junction nucleotides: 3. The CDR3: CASRPGQSNQPQHF. The CDR3 nucleotides read TGTGCCAGCAGGCCGGGACAGAGCAATCAGCCCCAGCATTTT.

This clone was seen more than once but under ten times. This chain uses TRBV28 with TRBJ1-5; no clear D. V lost 5 bases and J lost 4, with 18 bases in between. The CDR3 contains 16 residues. In germline, CDR1 is MDHEN, CDR2 SYDVKM. As DNA, the CDR3 is TGTGCCAGCAGTCTCTCTGGGCAGGTAATTAATCAGCCCCAGCATTTT. This sequence encodes CASSLSGQVINQPQHF.

This rearrangement joins TRBV7-3 to TRBJ2-1; the D is unclear. This CDR3 spans 18 amino acids. Trimming stripped 7 bases from V and 5 bases from J, with 27 bases between. In germline, CDR1 is SGHTA, CDR2 FQGTGA. The CDR3 here is CASIPPPGPPGPNNEQFF. The CDR3 bases are TGTGCCAGCATCCCCCCCCCAGGCCCCCCGGGCCCGAACAATGAGCAGTTCTTC. Full variable domain (remainder filled in from reference TRBV7-3 and TRBJ2-1): GAGVSQTPSNKVTEKGKYVELRCDPISGHTALYWYRQSLGQGPEFLIYFQGTGAADDSGLPNDRFFAVRPEGSVSTLKIQRTERGDSAVYLCASIPPPGPPGPNNEQFFGPGTRLTVL.

This clone was recorded once. The chain joins TRBV5-1 to TRBJ2-5; the D is unclear. Between the trimmed V and J ends, which lost 2 bases and 3 bases, there was a span of 5 bases. This CDR3 spans 12 amino acids. Looked up from germline, CDR1 is SGHRS and CDR2 is YFSETQ. CDR3 in amino acids: CASSFPKETQYF. As DNA, the CDR3 is TGCGCCAGCAGCTTCCCCAAAGAGACCCAGTACTTC.